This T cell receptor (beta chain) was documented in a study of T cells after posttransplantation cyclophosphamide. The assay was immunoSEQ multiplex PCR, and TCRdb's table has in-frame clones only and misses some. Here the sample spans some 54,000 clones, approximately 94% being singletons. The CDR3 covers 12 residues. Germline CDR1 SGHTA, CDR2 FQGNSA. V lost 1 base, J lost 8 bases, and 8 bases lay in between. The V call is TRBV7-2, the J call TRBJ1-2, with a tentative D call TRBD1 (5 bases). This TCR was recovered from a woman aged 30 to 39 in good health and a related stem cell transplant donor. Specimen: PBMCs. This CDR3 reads CASSLDRHGYTF. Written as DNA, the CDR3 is TGTGCCAGCAGCTTAGACAGGCACGGCTACACCTTC.